Below, 31 T cell receptor beta chains from the same sample are listed, as sequenced in a study of OX40 agonist ivuxolimab in advanced cancers. Assay: immunoSEQ multiplex PCR; the TCRdb copy retains only in-frame clones and omits some. The table has about 76,000 clones, roughly 85% seen once; the top ten hold about 0.6%. The starting material was CD4+ or CD8+ T cells sorted from blood, obtained in a trial of the OX40 agonist ivuxolimab. These receptors were obtained from an adult with an advanced solid tumor such as melanoma, head and neck, liver or kidney cancer.

The chain is built from TRBV5-8 and TRBJ2-4; D is perhaps TRBD1 (5 bases). V shed 3 bases and J shed 9 bases, with 13 bases lying between them. CDR1 SGHTS and CDR2 YDEGEE come from the germline V gene. This CDR3 has 13 residues. In DNA, the CDR3 is TGTGCCAGCAGCTATAACCAGGGCAGCATTCAGTACTTC. This codes for CASSYNQGSIQYF.

This clone showed up just once. V and J are TRBV27 and TRBJ1-6; D gene ambiguous. Germline CDR1 and CDR2: MNHEY and SMNVEV (reference sequence). The CDR3 runs 13 residues. V was pared by 6 bases and J by 0 bases, with 3 bases between. CDR3 sequence: CASSYSYNSPLHF. CDR3 coding DNA: TGTGCCAGCAGCTACTCCTATAATTCACCCCTCCACTTT.

Worth noting for this clone: One junction end disagrees with the germline gene, perhaps due to a read error. The chain recombines TRBV7-7 with TRBJ2-5; 10 positions agree with TRBD2. This CDR3 spans 15 amino acids. Germline lookup yields CDR1 SSHAT and CDR2 FNYEAQ (reference sequence). The CDR3 sequence: CASSASSGGWGTQYF. The DNA of the CDR3 is TGTGCTAGCAGCGCCTCTAGCGGGGGCTGGGGGACCCAGTACTTC.

The chain has TRBV4-3 and TRBJ1-5; TRBD1 matches 7 bases. The CDR3 is 16 residues long. Germline assignment: CDR1 LGHNA and CDR2 YSLEER. J gave up 7 bases and V 2 bases, and 11 bases lay outside the gene matches. The CDR3 sequence is CASSQSPGQPLQPQHF. The CDR3 coding sequence is TGCGCCAGCAGCCAAAGCCCGGGACAGCCATTGCAGCCCCAGCATTTT.

V and J are TRBV9 and TRBJ2-5; 7 bases line up with TRBD1. CDR3 length equals 13 residues. From germline, CDR1 is SGDLS and CDR2 YYNGEE. After removal of 5 bases from V and 4 bases from J, the junction contained 5 bases not matched to a gene. In DNA form, the CDR3 reads TGTGCCAGCAGTAGGGGGCGCGGAGAGACCCAGTACTTC. Translation gives CASSRGRGETQYF.

Here the CDR3 reads CASSLEHTEAFF. Here the CDR3 DNA reads TGTGCCAGCAGCTTGGAACACACTGAAGCTTTCTTT. The V and J genes are TRBV7-9 and TRBJ1-1; D is uncertain. Deletions cut 3 bases from V and 3 bases from J, with 5 bases between. Germline V gene lookup returns CDR1 SEHNR and CDR2 FQNEAQ (reference sequence). This CDR3 is built from 12 residues.

The chain has TRBV9 and TRBJ2-1; maybe TRBD1 (7 bases). The germline V and J ends were trimmed by 0 bases and 4 bases, with 11 bases remaining between them. Germline CDR1 is SGDLS and CDR2 is YYNGEE. This CDR3 has 15 residues. The CDR3 nucleotides read TGTGCCAGCAGCGTAGGCAGGGGGGTGTACAATGAGCAGTTCTTC. This gives the protein CASSVGRGVYNEQFF.

The chain couples TRBV5-4 to TRBJ2-3, with D perhaps being TRBD1 or TRBD2 (5 bases each). With 3 bases removed from V and 5 bases from J, the gap between germline ends came to 16 bases. The CDR3 runs to 15 residues. Germline values: CDR1 SGHNT, CDR2 YYREEE (reference sequence). The CDR3 DNA reads as TGTGCCAGCAGCTCGACTCAGGGACGAAGAGATACGCAGTATTTT. Translation: CASSSTQGRRDTQYF.

The chain couples TRBV7-9 to TRBJ2-3; D unclear. Trimming took 2 bases from V and 5 from J, leaving 8 bases between them. Germline values: CDR1 SEHNR, CDR2 FQNEAQ (reference sequence). The length of the CDR3 is 13 residues. In DNA form, the CDR3 reads TGTGCCAGCAGCTTACCGTCTTTAGATACGCAGTATTTT. This sequence encodes CASSLPSLDTQYF. The full variable domain, rest sourced from reference TRBV7-9 and TRBJ2-3, is DTGVSQNPRHKITKRGQNVTFRCDPISEHNRLYWYRQTLGQGPEFLTYFQNEAQLEKSRLLSDRFSAERPKGSFSTLEIQRTEQGDSAMYLCASSLPSLDTQYFGPGTRLTVL.

The CDR3 loop reads CASSLGVGPATNEKLFF. The CDR3 bases are TGTGCCAGCAGCTTAGGGGTCGGGCCTGCAACTAATGAAAAACTGTTTTTT. J is TRBJ1-4 and V is TRBV7-9, with unresolved D. Per germline, CDR1 SEHNR and CDR2 FQNEAQ (reference sequence). Trimming stripped 1 base from V and 0 bases from J, with 12 bases between. The CDR3 length is 17 residues.

The gene calls are TRBV10-3 and TRBJ1-6; no firm D call. V lost 4 bases to trimming and J lost 10 bases, with 14 bases between them. The CDR3 covers 14 residues. The germline gives CDR1 ENHRY, CDR2 SYGVKD. CDR3 in amino acids: CAISGGQQSSPLHF. The CDR3 DNA reads as TGTGCCATCAGTGGCGGCCAGCAAAGCTCACCCCTCCACTTT.

This clone was counted only a few times. This sequence joins TRBV4-2 and TRBJ2-3, with D tentatively TRBD1 or TRBD2 (7 bases each). Trimming removed 3 bases at V and 5 bases at J, with 15 bases between. This CDR3 contains 15 residues. The germline V gene encodes CDR1 LGHNA and CDR2 YNFKEQ. Here the CDR3 DNA reads TGTGCCAGCAGCCAGACTAGCCAGGGGGTAGATACGCAGTATTTT. Translating gives CASSQTSQGVDTQYF.

DNA of the CDR3: TGTGCCAGCAGCTCGGGCCCTCTGAACACTGAAGCTTTCTTT. Translated, it gives CASSSGPLNTEAFF. This rearrangement joins TRBV9 to TRBJ1-1; D uncertain. The ends were cut back, 4 bases at V and 0 bases at J, with 10 bases in the middle. This CDR3 spans 14 amino acids. Germline V gives CDR1 SGDLS, CDR2 YYNGEE.

The chain combines TRBV4-3 with TRBJ1-1; no clear D gene. Germline lookup yields CDR1 LGHNA and CDR2 YSLEER. The V end was cut by 1 base, the J end by 0 bases, with 6 bases between. This CDR3 is built from 14 residues. CDR3 nucleotides: TGCGCCAGCAGCCAAGGGGCGATGAACACTGAAGCTTTCTTT. It specifies CASSQGAMNTEAFF.

The chain links TRBV19 to TRBJ2-3; D gene ambiguous. CDR3 length: 13 amino acids. V was shortened by 2 bases and J by 5 bases, with 8 bases between the two germline ends. The germline gives CDR1 LNHDA, CDR2 SQIVND (reference sequence). CDR3 protein: CASSIMSGDTQYF. In DNA, the CDR3 is TGTGCCAGTAGTATAATGTCTGGAGATACGCAGTATTTT.

The chain combines TRBV19 with TRBJ2-7; 8 bases fit TRBD1. The CDR3 covers 14 residues. Looked up from germline, CDR1 is LNHDA and CDR2 is SQIVND (reference sequence). With 5 bases clipped from V and 6 bases from J, the junction kept 9 bases outside the gene matches. CDR3 loop: CASSQQGAFGEQYF. Written as DNA, the CDR3 is TGTGCCAGTAGTCAGCAGGGGGCGTTTGGCGAGCAGTACTTC.

The chain has TRBV19 and TRBJ1-4; TRBD1 agrees at 8 bases. V shed 3 bases, J shed 1 base, and the junction held 4 bases outside the gene matches. This CDR3 region has 16 residues. Germline CDR1 reads LNHDA; CDR2 reads SQIVND (reference sequence). The CDR3 region is CASSISTGGTNEKLFF. The CDR3 DNA is TGTGCCAGTAGTATCAGTACAGGGGGAACTAATGAAAAACTGTTTTTT.

The V call is TRBV7-9, the J call TRBJ2-3, with TRBD1 matching over 7 bases. Losses at the gene ends were 10 bases for V and 2 bases for J; bases not matched to a gene: 15. This CDR3 is 16 amino acids long. From germline, CDR1 is SEHNR and CDR2 FQNEAQ (reference sequence). As DNA, the CDR3 is TGTGCCATCTTAATTTGGACAGGAATTAACACAGATACGCAGTATTTT. It yields the protein CAILIWTGINTDTQYF.

The genes are TRBV6-5 and TRBJ1-4, with 8 bases matching TRBD1. The CDR3 loop spans 16 amino acids. Germline V gene data show CDR1 as MNHEY and CDR2 as SVGAGI. J lost 8 bases, V lost 4 bases, and 12 bases had no gene match. The CDR3 DNA reads TGTGCCAGCAGTTTGTGGGAGGACAGGGTTGGCGAAAAACTGTTTTTT. It translates to CASSLWEDRVGEKLFF.

This chain connects TRBV9 to TRBJ2-7; weak D call: TRBD1 (6 bases). The CDR3 has 13 amino acids. Germline assignment: CDR1 SGDLS and CDR2 YYNGEE. V was clipped by 3 bases and J by 2 bases, with 9 bases between them. The CDR3 is CASSGGTPYEQYF. The CDR3 nucleotides are TGTGCCAGCAGCGGGGGGACACCCTACGAGCAGTACTTC. The whole variable domain, remainder taken from reference TRBV9 and TRBJ2-7, is DSGVTQTPKHLITATGQRVTLRCSPRSGDLSVYWYQQSLDQGLQFLIQYYNGEERAKGNILERFSAQQFPDLHSELNLSSLELGDSALYFCASSGGTPYEQYFGPGTRLTVT.

The chain carries TRBV25-1 and TRBJ1-3; D gene ambiguous. The CDR3 contains 15 residues. Deletions cut 2 bases from V and 3 bases from J, with 11 bases between. Germline V gene lookup returns CDR1 MGHDK and CDR2 SYGVNS. The CDR3 sequence: CASSEPGLGGNTIYF. The CDR3 DNA is TGTGCCAGCAGTGAACCAGGTTTGGGTGGAAACACCATATATTTT.

There are a few counts of this clone. V is TRBV5-6 and J is TRBJ2-3; 9 bases match TRBD2. The germline V gene encodes CDR1 SGHDT and CDR2 YYEEEE. CDR3 size: 18 residues. J lost 0 bases, V lost 1 base, and 9 bases had no gene match. The CDR3 bases are TGTGCCAGCAGCTTGCGCCCTGGACTAGCGAAGAGCACAGATACGCAGTATTTT. Encoded protein: CASSLRPGLAKSTDTQYF.

The chain is built from TRBV7-9 and TRBJ2-1; 7 bases agree with TRBD1. V was pared by 5 bases and J by 4 bases, with 8 bases of the junction left unmatched. Per germline, CDR1 SEHNR and CDR2 FQNEAQ (reference sequence). The length of the CDR3 is 15 residues. CDR3 DNA sequence: TGTGCCAGCAGCCTCAGGGGGACCCTTTACAATGAGCAGTTCTTC. Protein sequence: CASSLRGTLYNEQFF.

The chain combines TRBV12-5 with TRBJ1-2, with D unresolved. The CDR3 spans 14 residues. With 5 bases removed from V and 8 bases from J, the gap between germline ends came to 18 bases. The V gene's germline CDR1 is LGHNT and CDR2 FRNRAP. CDR3 nucleotides: TGTGCTAGTGGTCTGTCAGGACGGGCTGGGGGCTACACCTTC. This gives the protein CASGLSGRAGGYTF.

The chain uses TRBV19 and TRBJ2-6; D is uncertain. The V end lost 5 bases, the J end lost 1 base, and 9 bases lay between the germline ends. This CDR3 has 15 residues. Germline V gene sequence: CDR1 LNHDA, CDR2 SQIVND (reference sequence). CDR3 coding DNA: TGTGCCAGTAGTCTCCTCTGGTCTGGGGCCAACGTCCTGACTTTC. This translates into CASSLLWSGANVLTF. The whole variable domain, filled in from reference TRBV19 and TRBJ2-6, reads DGGITQSPKYLFRKEGQNVTLSCEQNLNHDAMYWYRQDPGQGLRLIYYSQIVNDFQKGDIAEGYSVSREKKESFPLTVTSAQKNPTAFYLCASSLLWSGANVLTFGAGSRLTVL.

This chain connects TRBV27 to TRBJ1-1; D is unclear. Germline V gene lookup returns CDR1 MNHEY and CDR2 SMNVEV (reference sequence). Trimming took off 6 bases at V and 4 bases at J, with 12 bases between the two ends. This CDR3 spans 13 amino acids. The CDR3 region has the DNA TGTGCCAGCAGGGGGAGGATCGGCACTGAAGCTTTCTTT. It encodes CASRGRIGTEAFF.

V is TRBV5-6 and J is TRBJ1-6; a possible D gene is TRBD1 (6 bases). This CDR3 region has 13 residues. Germline V gene sequence: CDR1 SGHDT, CDR2 YYEEEE. The V and J ends lost 3 bases and 12 bases respectively, with 13 bases between them. For the CDR3, the DNA is TGTGCCAGCAGCTACGGACAGCCACGACCCCTCCACTTT. Residues: CASSYGQPRPLHF. Variable domain in full (rest from reference TRBV5-6 and TRBJ1-6): DAGVTQSPTHLIKTRGQQVTLRCSPKSGHDTVSWYQQALGQGPQFIFQYYEEEERQRGNFPDRFSGHQFPNYSSELNVNALLLGDSALYLCASSYGQPRPLHFGNGTRLTVT.

The J gene is TRBJ1-2, the V gene TRBV7-2; 8 nucleotides line up with TRBD1. The V gene end was trimmed by 5 bases and the J gene end by 6 bases; junction bases not matched to a gene: 5. This CDR3 has 13 amino acids. CDR1 is SGHTA and CDR2 is FQGNSA in the germline V gene. The CDR3 nucleotides are TGTGCCAGCAGCCCAGACAGGGGCAATGGCTACACCTTC. This sequence encodes CASSPDRGNGYTF.

The chain carries TRBV19 and TRBJ1-1; D remains ambiguous. With 3 bases removed from V and 0 bases from J, the gap between germline ends came to 20 bases. CDR3 length equals 18 residues. CDR1 is LNHDA and CDR2 is SQIVND in the germline V gene (reference sequence). The CDR3 nucleotides are TGTGCCAGTAGTATGAGTCGGGCCAGGACCCTGATGAACACTGAAGCTTTCTTT. Protein sequence: CASSMSRARTLMNTEAFF.

The chain couples TRBV7-2 to TRBJ1-6; the D is unclear. Germline V lookup: CDR1 SGHTA, CDR2 FQGNSA. This CDR3 comprises 13 residues. The V and J ends lost 6 bases and 3 bases respectively, with 6 bases between them. The CDR3, as DNA: TGTGCCAGCAGAGGGCTCTATAATTCACCCCTCCACTTT. This sequence encodes CASRGLYNSPLHF.

The chain carries TRBV6-5 and TRBJ2-3, with 9 positions matching TRBD1. Germline-derived CDR1 and CDR2 are MNHEY and SVGAGI. V trimming: 4 bases; J trimming: 3 bases; junction bases outside the gene matches: 2. This CDR3 spans 14 amino acids. The CDR3 region is CASSSGQGTDTQYF. The CDR3 DNA reads as TGTGCCAGCAGTTCCGGACAGGGGACAGATACGCAGTATTTT.